One sample yielded the 27 T cell receptor beta chains listed below, sequenced in a study of blood T cell repertoires in COVID-19. Measured with immunoSEQ multiplex PCR; TCRdb has only the in-frame clones, and not every one. The sample includes approximately 240,000 clones, around nine tenths of them seen just once. Sequencing input: PBMCs or T cells enriched from blood (not recorded which). The receptor source for this set is a woman aged 18-30 years who had recovered from COVID-19.

This rearrangement joins TRBV7-8 to TRBJ2-7, with TRBD1 as a possible D gene (5 bases). Germline loops: CDR1 SGHVS, CDR2 FQNEAQ. Deletions cut 5 bases from V and 2 bases from J, with 10 bases between. The CDR3 length is 13 residues. The CDR3: CASSRRVTYEQYF. CDR3 DNA: TGTGCCAGCAGCCGCAGGGTCACCTACGAGCAGTACTTC.

The rearrangement joins TRBV11-2 to TRBJ2-3, with TRBD2 matching 7 bases. CDR1 is SGHAT, CDR2 FQNNGV, per germline. The CDR3 extends over 15 amino acids. The V and J ends lost 7 bases and 0 bases, in that order; junction bases with no gene match: 7. Here the CDR3 DNA reads TGTGCCAGCACGCGGCGGCGGGAGAGCACAGATACGCAGTATTTT. Its protein is CASTRRRESTDTQYF.

This clone occurred a few times. J is TRBJ2-2 and V is TRBV5-6, with D tentatively TRBD2 (6 bases). Trimming left V 2 bases short and J 5 bases short, with 16 bases between. This CDR3 contains 16 residues. Germline loops: CDR1 SGHDT, CDR2 YYEEEE. The CDR3 reads CASSFAGTPGTGELFF. The CDR3 coding sequence is TGTGCCAGCAGCTTTGCGGGGACCCCTGGGACCGGGGAGCTGTTTTTT.

This clone has only one observation. A junction boundary mismatches the germline segment, possibly from a read error. The rearrangement joins TRBV19 to TRBJ1-5; D uncertain. In germline, CDR1 is LNHDA, CDR2 SQIVND (reference sequence). The CDR3 covers 17 residues. CDR3 protein: CVSSIDVTYYSNQPQHF. CDR3 DNA: TGTGTCAGTAGTATCGATGTCACCTATTATAGCAATCAGCCCCAGCATTTT.

The rearrangement links TRBV5-5 to TRBJ2-7; 8 nucleotides match TRBD1. Looked up from germline, CDR1 is SGHKS and CDR2 is YYEKEE (reference sequence). J gave up 2 bases and V 7 bases, and 11 bases lay outside the gene matches. This CDR3 is built from 15 residues. CDR3 amino acids: CASCLTPTGAYEQYF. The CDR3 coding sequence is TGTGCCAGCTGCCTAACCCCGACAGGGGCCTACGAGCAGTACTTC.

The chain recombines TRBV4-1 with TRBJ1-5; 7 nucleotides agree with TRBD1. Germline assignment: CDR1 MGHRA and CDR2 YSYEKL. Trimming removed 2 bases from V and 7 bases from J; junction bases left unmatched: 5. This CDR3 is built from 14 residues. The CDR3 DNA sequence: TGCGCCAGCAGCCAACAGGGACAGTACCAGCCCCAGCATTTT. Translated: CASSQQGQYQPQHF.

This chain joins TRBV9 and TRBJ1-3; D gene ambiguous. The CDR3 sequence is 15 residues long. Trimming pared 3 bases from V and 0 bases from J, leaving 10 bases between. CDR1 is SGDLS, CDR2 YYNGEE, per germline. CDR3 coding DNA: TGTGCCAGCAGCGCTGCTCCGAGCTCTGGAAACACCATATATTTT. It codes for CASSAAPSSGNTIYF.

The chain recombines TRBV7-2 with TRBJ2-7; D possibly corresponds to TRBD2 (7 bases). V was shortened by 1 base and J by 2 bases, with 15 bases between the two germline ends. CDR1 and CDR2 (germline): SGHTA, FQGNSA. CDR3 size: 16 residues. The CDR3 nucleotides read TGTGCCAGCAGCTTAGAGGGAGGGGGTGCGACCTACGAGCAGTACTTC. It translates to CASSLEGGGATYEQYF.

This clone was detected only a few times. This chain links TRBV19 with TRBJ1-5; 7 nucleotides match TRBD1. V was pared by 5 bases and J by 2 bases, with 9 bases of the junction left unmatched. The germline V gene encodes CDR1 LNHDA and CDR2 SQIVND (reference sequence). This CDR3 comprises 16 residues. The CDR3 reads CASSRTETGGNQPQHF. CDR3 DNA: TGTGCCAGTAGTCGAACGGAAACAGGGGGCAATCAGCCCCAGCATTTT.

This clone was observed a single time. The chain links TRBV15 to TRBJ1-1; D not resolved. Trimming cost V 0 bases and J 0 bases, with 5 bases left between them. The CDR3 runs 14 residues. Germline CDR1 and CDR2: LNHNV and YYDKDF (reference sequence). The CDR3 nucleotides read TGTGCCACCAGCAGAGAACAGATGAACACTGAAGCTTTCTTT. Amino acid sequence: CATSREQMNTEAFF.

This clone was observed once. V and J are TRBV27 and TRBJ2-2; 10 bases align to TRBD2. The CDR3 has 17 residues. The trim removed 2 bases at V and 3 bases at J, leaving 6 bases unmatched. In germline, CDR1 is MNHEY, CDR2 SMNVEV (reference sequence). CDR3 in DNA: TGTGCCAGCAGTTTACCTCCACTAGCGGGGTACACCGGGGAGCTGTTTTTT. It translates to CASSLPPLAGYTGELFF.

The V and J genes are TRBV9 and TRBJ1-4, with 9 nucleotides matching TRBD1. In germline, CDR1 is SGDLS, CDR2 YYNGEE. V lost 0 bases to trimming and J lost 8 bases; unmatched junction nucleotides: 2. The CDR3 totals 14 residues. As DNA, the CDR3 is TGTGCCAGCAGCGTAGGGACAGGGGAAGAAAAACTGTTTTTT. Its protein product is CASSVGTGEEKLFF.

V is TRBV28 and J is TRBJ2-1, with TRBD2 matching over 8 bases. Germline CDR1 MDHEN, CDR2 SYDVKM. The length of the CDR3 is 15 residues. V was clipped by 4 bases and J by 5 bases; unmatched bases: 7. The CDR3 nucleotides are TGTGCCAGCAGTTCGACGGGGGGGGGACACAATGAGCAGTTCTTC. Its protein product is CASSSTGGGHNEQFF.

The rearrangement uses TRBV7-3 and TRBJ1-1; D gene ambiguous. The V end lost 2 bases, the J end lost 10 bases, and 14 bases lay between the germline ends. The CDR3 runs 13 residues. The germline gives CDR1 SGHTA, CDR2 FQGTGA. DNA for the CDR3: TGTGCCAGCAGCTTATTTATGAGGGAGTCAGCTTTCTTT. The encoded protein is CASSLFMRESAFF.

The chain employs TRBV2 and TRBJ1-1, with D tentatively TRBD1 (5 bases). Germline V gene lookup returns CDR1 SNHLY and CDR2 FYNNEI. V lost 4 bases and J 1 base, leaving 10 bases between the germline ends. The CDR3 has 14 residues. CDR3 loop: CASSVGRENTEAFF. The CDR3 nucleotides read TGTGCCAGCAGTGTCGGCAGGGAGAACACTGAAGCTTTCTTT.

V is TRBV5-5 and J is TRBJ2-5; 7 positions match TRBD1. This CDR3 is 15 amino acids long. In germline, CDR1 is SGHKS, CDR2 YYEKEE (reference sequence). V was clipped by 0 bases and J by 7 bases; unmatched bases: 9. The CDR3 nucleotides are TGTGCCAGCAGCTTGGAGTCAGGGGGATTTGGGACCCAGTACTTC. It specifies CASSLESGGFGTQYF.

In its sample, this clone was seen a few times. The V gene is TRBV29-1, the J gene TRBJ1-1, with unresolved D. This CDR3 is 14 amino acids long. CDR1 and CDR2 (germline): SQVTM, ANQGSEA. Deletions cut 3 bases from V and 4 bases from J, with 15 bases between. The CDR3 sequence is CSVDRGGPGTEAFF. The CDR3 DNA reads TGCAGCGTTGACCGTGGAGGCCCGGGCACTGAAGCTTTCTTT.

The chain uses TRBV4-2 and TRBJ1-1; TRBD1 aligns across 11 bases. Germline V gene data show CDR1 as LGHNA and CDR2 as YNFKEQ. The CDR3 consists of 16 residues. With 1 base clipped from V and 6 bases from J, the junction kept 7 bases outside the gene matches. The CDR3: CASSQVAGQGASEAFF. CDR3 DNA sequence: TGTGCCAGCAGCCAAGTTGCAGGACAGGGGGCTTCTGAAGCTTTCTTT.

The chain is built from TRBV5-1 and TRBJ2-5, with D tentatively TRBD1 (6 bases). Per germline, CDR1 SGHRS and CDR2 YFSETQ. CDR3 size: 14 residues. Trimming took 5 bases from V and 2 from J, leaving 13 bases between them. In DNA, the CDR3 is TGCGCCAGCAGGGCGGACAGCCCTCAAGAGACCCAGTACTTC. Encoded protein: CASRADSPQETQYF.

The chain uses TRBV5-1 and TRBJ1-5; perhaps TRBD1 as D (6 bases). Trimming took off 3 bases at V and 2 bases at J, with 9 bases between the two ends. The CDR3 spans 14 residues. Germline V gives CDR1 SGHRS, CDR2 YFSETQ. The CDR3 sequence is CASSSAGGNQPQHF. Here the CDR3 DNA reads TGCGCCAGCAGCTCGGCAGGGGGCAATCAGCCCCAGCATTTT.

The CDR3 DNA reads as TGCAGCGTTGTGTGGACAAGGAACACTGAAGCTTTCTTT. It yields the protein CSVVWTRNTEAFF. This chain joins TRBV29-1 and TRBJ1-1; D might be TRBD1 (5 bases). Germline CDR1 reads SQVTM; CDR2 reads ANQGSEA. V dropped 4 bases and J dropped 1 base, with 10 bases sitting between them. The CDR3 extends over 13 amino acids.

The chain recombines TRBV27 with TRBJ2-1; TRBD2 aligns across 8 bases. Trimming took 1 base from V and 6 from J; bases not matched to a gene: 5. The germline V gene encodes CDR1 MNHEY and CDR2 SMNVEV (reference sequence). The CDR3 consists of 15 residues. In nucleotides, the CDR3 is TGTGCCAGCAGTTTATATCCCAGCGGGGGCAATGAGCAGTTCTTC. It is translated as CASSLYPSGGNEQFF.

The rearrangement uses TRBV7-9 and TRBJ1-4; D is uncertain. Germline V gives CDR1 SEHNR, CDR2 FQNEAQ (reference sequence). V shed 0 bases and J shed 5 bases, with 10 bases lying between them. The CDR3 is 15 residues long. Here the CDR3 reads CASSLAVPRNEKLFF. Written as DNA, the CDR3 is TGTGCCAGCAGCTTAGCAGTCCCGAGGAATGAAAAACTGTTTTTT.

The chain employs TRBV24-1 and TRBJ2-7, with a possible D match to TRBD1 (5 bases). This CDR3 comprises 14 residues. Germline V CDR1 and CDR2: KGHDR, SFDVKD. The V gene lost 4 bases and the J gene lost 5 bases, with 14 bases spanning the gap. In nucleotides, the CDR3 is TGTGCCACCAGTGACACCAGGGTCGGAGACGAGCAGTACTTC. Amino acid sequence: CATSDTRVGDEQYF.

The CDR3 DNA sequence: TGTGCCAGTAGTAGCTACAGGGGGGATTCACCCCTCCACTTT. Residues: CASSSYRGDSPLHF. The chain carries TRBV19 and TRBJ1-6; 8 bases are a match to TRBD1. CDR3 length equals 14 residues. From germline, CDR1 is LNHDA and CDR2 SQIVND (reference sequence). J gave up 8 bases and V 4 bases, and 4 bases lay outside the gene matches.

This clone is a singleton in its sample. The chain has TRBV28 and TRBJ1-2; TRBD1 matches 7 bases. Germline CDR1 MDHEN, CDR2 SYDVKM. V trimming: 6 bases; J trimming: 5 bases; junction bases outside the gene matches: 6. This CDR3 has 13 residues. This CDR3 reads CASRTQGIYGYTF. In nucleotides, the CDR3 is TGTGCCAGCAGGACACAGGGGATTTATGGCTACACCTTC.

With respect to this clone: The sample contains more than one DNA sequence encoding this CDR3. V gene TRBV5-4 combines with J gene TRBJ1-5, with 8 bases lining up with TRBD1. The CDR3 extends over 15 amino acids. Germline V lookup: CDR1 SGHNT, CDR2 YYREEE (reference sequence). Trimming removed 0 bases from V and 1 base from J; junction bases left unmatched: 0. CDR3 coding DNA: TGTGCCAGCAGCTTGGGACAGGGGAGCAATCAGCCCCAGCATTTT. Its protein is CASSLGQGSNQPQHF.